The 27 T cell receptor beta chains below all came from one sample that was sequenced in a study of control samples from healthy donors and cancer patients. Only in-frame clones appear in the TCRdb table, and some are missing; sequencing was by immunoSEQ multiplex PCR. The data contain roughly 150,000 clones, roughly 92% of them seen just once; the ten biggest clones take up roughly 0.7%. The sequencing input was blood. The receptors stem from a young woman in good health.

This sequence joins TRBV29-1 and TRBJ2-3; possibly TRBD2 for D (6 bases). V gave up 0 bases and J gave up 5 bases, with 15 bases separating them. The CDR3 length is 15 residues. The germline gives CDR1 SQVTM, CDR2 ANQGSEA. CDR3 nucleotide sequence: TGCAGCGTTGAAGATTCACTAGAGGGAGGAGATACGCAGTATTTT. As protein: CSVEDSLEGGDTQYF.

The genes are TRBV5-1 and TRBJ1-1; D unresolved. The CDR3 contains 14 residues. The germline V gene encodes CDR1 SGHRS and CDR2 YFSETQ. Trimming pared 7 bases from V and 4 bases from J, leaving 17 bases between. The CDR3 DNA is TGCGCCAGCTCTAACCCCCGTGGTGGCACTGAAGCTTTCTTT. Amino acid sequence: CASSNPRGGTEAFF.

The chain couples TRBV15 to TRBJ2-7; 8 bases fit TRBD2. Unmatched junction bases numbered 11, after V lost 3 bases and J lost 1 base. The germline V gene has CDR1 LNHNV and CDR2 YYDKDF (reference sequence). This CDR3 has 17 residues. The CDR3 DNA reads as TGTGCCACCAGCAGGCCTTCGGTTAGCGGGACGTCCTACGAGCAGTACTTC. Amino acids: CATSRPSVSGTSYEQYF.

About this clone: The sample contains more than one DNA sequence encoding this CDR3. This sequence joins TRBV28 and TRBJ1-5; D remains ambiguous. V lost 3 bases and J 0 bases, leaving 6 bases between the germline ends. The CDR3 loop spans 14 amino acids. CDR1 and CDR2 from the germline V gene are MDHEN and SYDVKM. CDR3 nucleotides: TGTGCCAGCAGTTTCGGAGTTAGCAATCAGCCCCAGCATTTT. It encodes CASSFGVSNQPQHF.

The chain is built from TRBV19 and TRBJ1-3; 7 bases fit TRBD1. Trimming cost V 2 bases and J 4 bases; bases outside gene matches: 8. Germline V CDR1 and CDR2: LNHDA, SQIVND (reference sequence). The CDR3 spans 16 residues. The CDR3 here is CASSIKRQGSGNTIYF. As DNA, the CDR3 is TGTGCCAGTAGTATAAAGCGACAGGGTTCGGGAAACACCATATATTTT. Together with reference TRBV19 and TRBJ1-3, the CDR3 gives the full variable domain: DGGITQSPKYLFRKEGQNVTLSCEQNLNHDAMYWYRQDPGQGLRLIYYSQIVNDFQKGDIAEGYSVSREKKESFPLTVTSAQKNPTAFYLCASSIKRQGSGNTIYFGEGSWLTVV.

The rearrangement uses TRBV7-9 and TRBJ1-1, with a weak D call TRBD1 (5 bases). With 4 bases removed from V and 1 base from J, the gap between germline ends came to 13 bases. Germline loops: CDR1 SEHNR, CDR2 FQNEAQ (reference sequence). The CDR3 spans 15 residues. The CDR3 protein is CASSSAGLPNTEAFF. In DNA form, the CDR3 reads TGTGCCAGCAGCTCGGCGGGGCTGCCGAACACTGAAGCTTTCTTT.

The chain employs TRBV9 and TRBJ1-2; D not certain. In germline, CDR1 is SGDLS, CDR2 YYNGEE. The CDR3 has 14 residues. Trimming took off 4 bases at V and 4 bases at J, with 14 bases between the two ends. Here the CDR3 DNA reads TGTGCCAGCAGCCCTTCGAGGATCCCCTATGGCTACACCTTC. Amino acid sequence: CASSPSRIPYGYTF.

The rearrangement joins TRBV30 to TRBJ1-5; D may be TRBD1 (5 bases). V was shortened by 0 bases and J by 10 bases, with 10 bases between the two germline ends. CDR1 is GTSNPN and CDR2 is SVGIG in the germline V gene (reference sequence). The CDR3 is 12 amino acids. The CDR3 sequence is CAWSVNQGPQHF. The CDR3 DNA reads as TGTGCCTGGAGTGTTAACCAGGGCCCCCAGCATTTT. Full variable domain (missing parts from reference TRBV30 and TRBJ1-5): SQTIHQWPATLVQPVGSPLSLECTVEGTSNPNLYWYRQAAGRGLQLLFYSVGIGQISSEVPQNLSASRPQDRQFILSSKKLLLSDSGFYLCAWSVNQGPQHFGDGTRLSIL.

Turning to this clone: The junction does not match germline at one end; this may be a read error. The rearrangement joins TRBV29-1 to TRBJ2-1; the D is unclear. CDR1 is SQVTM, CDR2 ANQGSEA, per germline. CDR3 length: 13 residues. The CDR3 is CSGELTTYNEQFF. CDR3 sequence (DNA): TGCAGCGGTGAACTGACGACCTACAATGAGCAGTTCTTC.

This chain connects TRBV30 to TRBJ1-3, with D unresolved. Trimming removed 2 bases at V and 7 bases at J, with 6 bases between. CDR3 length: 11 residues. CDR1 and CDR2 (germline): GTSNPN, SVGIG (reference sequence). CDR3 nucleotides: TGTGCCTGGAGTTACGGGAACACCATATATTTT. Encoded protein: CAWSYGNTIYF.

The chain has TRBV5-1 and TRBJ2-3, with 7 bases identical to TRBD2. The germline V gene encodes CDR1 SGHRS and CDR2 YFSETQ. The CDR3 has 17 residues. With 2 bases clipped from V and 0 bases from J, the junction kept 9 bases outside the gene matches. CDR3 nucleotides: TGCGCCAGCAGCTTCGGGCTACTAGCGTCTAGCACAGATACGCAGTATTTT. Translation: CASSFGLLASSTDTQYF.

This chain joins TRBV7-2 and TRBJ1-5, with D possibly being TRBD1 (6 bases). The CDR3 has 17 residues. The germline V gene has CDR1 SGHTA and CDR2 FQGNSA. V was clipped by 0 bases and J by 3 bases, with 15 bases between them. The CDR3 reads CASSLAPGERNNQPQHF. CDR3 nucleotide sequence: TGTGCCAGCAGCTTAGCTCCAGGGGAAAGGAACAATCAGCCCCAGCATTTT. Using reference TRBV7-2 and TRBJ1-5 for the parts outside the CDR3, the full variable domain is GAGVSQSPSNKVTEKGKDVELRCDPISGHTALYWYRQSLGQGLEFLIYFQGNSAPDKSGLPSDRFSAERTGGSVSTLTIQRTQQEDSAVYLCASSLAPGERNNQPQHFGDGTRLSIL.

The genes are TRBV14 and TRBJ1-1; D call uncertain. This CDR3 spans 15 amino acids. Germline V lookup: CDR1 SGHDN, CDR2 FVKESK. Trimming stripped 3 bases from V and 3 bases from J, with 14 bases between. This chain's CDR3 is CASSHPGFLDTEAFF. CDR3 nucleotide sequence: TGTGCCAGCAGCCATCCGGGATTTCTGGACACTGAAGCTTTCTTT.

This clone was seen a single time. The V call is TRBV30, the J call TRBJ2-2, with 13 nucleotides matching TRBD2. From germline, CDR1 is GTSNPN and CDR2 SVGIG (reference sequence). V lost 1 base and J lost 8; bases outside the gene matches: 1. The CDR3 is made up of 14 amino acids. DNA of the CDR3: TGTGCCTGGAGTGGGGGACTAGCGGGAGGGGAGCTGTTTTTT. It is translated as CAWSGGLAGGELFF.

The CDR3 loop reads CASRGGQRISGYTF. The DNA of the CDR3 is TGTGCCAGCAGAGGAGGACAAAGGATAAGTGGCTACACCTTC. The chain combines TRBV7-2 with TRBJ1-2; TRBD1 might be the D (5 bases). V lost 6 bases, J lost 7 bases, and 18 bases lay in between. CDR3 length: 14 residues. The germline gives CDR1 SGHTA, CDR2 FQGNSA.

The chain links TRBV12-3 or TRBV12-4 to TRBJ1-5; the D gene is possibly TRBD1 (5 bases). V was trimmed by 6 bases and J by 5 bases, leaving 11 bases between them. The CDR3 is 13 residues long. CDR3 DNA sequence: TGTGCCAGCAGGGCCGGGGGTCATCAGCCCCAGCATTTT. It translates to CASRAGGHQPQHF.

V and J are TRBV6-5 and TRBJ2-1; D uncertain. The CDR3 runs to 15 residues. Trimming took 8 bases from V and 0 from J, leaving 14 bases between them. In germline, CDR1 is MNHEY, CDR2 SVGAGI. CDR3 protein: CASRHGVASYNEQFF. In nucleotides, the CDR3 is TGTGCCAGCCGGCATGGCGTCGCCTCCTACAATGAGCAGTTCTTC.

The chain uses TRBV7-2 and TRBJ1-5; D remains unclear. The CDR3 extends over 13 amino acids. The germline V gene encodes CDR1 SGHTA and CDR2 FQGNSA. V shed 4 bases and J shed 4 bases, with 8 bases lying between them. The CDR3 protein is CASSWRWNQPQHF. The CDR3 DNA follows: TGTGCCAGCAGCTGGAGATGGAATCAGCCCCAGCATTTT.

The CDR3 DNA is TGTGCCAGCAGTCCACCCGAAGCGGTCTTCATTTACAATGAGCAGTTCTTC. Translation: CASSPPEAVFIYNEQFF. The genes are TRBV27 and TRBJ2-1; perhaps TRBD2 as D (5 bases). This CDR3 is 17 amino acids long. The V end lost 5 bases, the J end lost 4 bases, and 21 bases lay between the germline ends. Germline loops: CDR1 MNHEY, CDR2 SMNVEV (reference sequence).

The chain employs TRBV7-9 and TRBJ2-3; 9 bases align to TRBD2. This CDR3 comprises 16 residues. The germline V gene has CDR1 SEHNR and CDR2 FQNEAQ (reference sequence). V was clipped by 3 bases and J by 5 bases; unmatched bases: 9. The chain's CDR3 is CASSFPLAGDRDTQYF. The CDR3 coding sequence is TGTGCCAGCAGCTTTCCCTTAGCGGGAGACAGAGATACGCAGTATTTT.

In this sample, this clone turned up once. The J gene is TRBJ2-3, the V gene TRBV27, with D possibly TRBD2 on 5 matching bases. Trimming took 9 bases from V and 1 from J, leaving 20 bases between them. The CDR3 spans 16 residues. The V gene's germline CDR1 is MNHEY and CDR2 SMNVEV (reference sequence). The CDR3 nucleotides read TGTGCCAGTTCAGAAAGGTGGGAGTGGGGCACAGATACGCAGTATTTT. Encoded protein: CASSERWEWGTDTQYF.

This chain joins TRBV2 and TRBJ2-3; a weak D match, TRBD2 (5 bases). The germline CDR1 and CDR2 sequences are SNHLY and FYNNEI. The length of the CDR3 is 15 residues. V lost 7 bases to trimming and J lost 2 bases, with 16 bases between them. The CDR3 loop is CASNRLAPSTDTQYF. For the CDR3, the DNA is TGTGCCAGCAATCGTCTAGCACCCTCCACAGATACGCAGTATTTT.

The chain has TRBV25-1 and TRBJ1-1, with a weak D call TRBD1 (5 bases). Trimming left V 5 bases short and J 10 bases short, with 23 bases between. The CDR3 is 15 residues long. The germline V gene has CDR1 MGHDK and CDR2 SYGVNS. CDR3 DNA: TGTGCCAGCAGTCCCCGTGGTACTAGGGGATCGCGAGCTTTCTTT. Protein product: CASSPRGTRGSRAFF.

The chain joins TRBV6-5 to TRBJ1-1; D ambiguous. Trimming shortened V by 5 bases and J by 0 bases, and 13 bases separated the two germline ends. The CDR3 contains 15 residues. From germline, CDR1 is MNHEY and CDR2 SVGAGI. The CDR3 region is CASSPTADLNTEAFF. For the CDR3, the DNA is TGTGCCAGCAGTCCAACGGCGGATCTGAACACTGAAGCTTTCTTT.

The CDR3 sequence: CASSTSAGNQPQHF. The CDR3 DNA reads as TGTGCCAGCAGCACGAGCGCGGGGAATCAGCCCCAGCATTTT. The V gene is TRBV11-2, the J gene TRBJ1-5; D unclear. The V gene lost 5 bases and the J gene lost 4 bases, with 12 bases spanning the gap. Per germline, CDR1 SGHAT and CDR2 FQNNGV. The CDR3 runs to 14 residues.

This CDR3 reads CASSLRTSGYNEQFF. Here the CDR3 DNA reads TGTGCCAGCAGCCTTCGGACTAGCGGATACAATGAGCAGTTCTTC. This chain uses TRBV9 with TRBJ2-1; TRBD2 matches at 10 bases. V lost 4 bases and J lost 4; bases outside the gene matches: 5. Germline assignment: CDR1 SGDLS and CDR2 YYNGEE. The CDR3 has 15 residues. Together with reference TRBV9 and TRBJ2-1, the CDR3 gives the full variable domain: DSGVTQTPKHLITATGQRVTLRCSPRSGDLSVYWYQQSLDQGLQFLIQYYNGEERAKGNILERFSAQQFPDLHSELNLSSLELGDSALYFCASSLRTSGYNEQFFGPGTRLTVL.

V and J are TRBV20-1 and TRBJ1-3; D remains unclear. Germline values: CDR1 DFQATT, CDR2 SNEGSKA (reference sequence). CDR3 length: 15 amino acids. V dropped 3 bases and J dropped 4 bases, with 16 bases sitting between them. The CDR3 spells CSASLVGKHGNTIYF. The CDR3 DNA reads as TGCAGTGCTAGTCTTGTTGGGAAACACGGAAACACCATATATTTT.